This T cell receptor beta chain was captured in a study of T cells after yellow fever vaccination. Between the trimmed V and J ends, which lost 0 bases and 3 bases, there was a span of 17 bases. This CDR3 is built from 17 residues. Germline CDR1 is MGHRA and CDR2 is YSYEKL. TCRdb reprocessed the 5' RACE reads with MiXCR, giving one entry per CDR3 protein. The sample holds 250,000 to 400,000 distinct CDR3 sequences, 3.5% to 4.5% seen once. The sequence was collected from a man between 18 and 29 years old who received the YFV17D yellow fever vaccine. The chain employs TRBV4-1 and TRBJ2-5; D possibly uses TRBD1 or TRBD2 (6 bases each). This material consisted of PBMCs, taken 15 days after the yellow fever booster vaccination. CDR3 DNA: TGCGCCAGCAGCCAAGATAATTGGAGGGGGTTGGAAGAGACCCAGTACTTC. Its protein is CASSQDNWRGLEETQYF.